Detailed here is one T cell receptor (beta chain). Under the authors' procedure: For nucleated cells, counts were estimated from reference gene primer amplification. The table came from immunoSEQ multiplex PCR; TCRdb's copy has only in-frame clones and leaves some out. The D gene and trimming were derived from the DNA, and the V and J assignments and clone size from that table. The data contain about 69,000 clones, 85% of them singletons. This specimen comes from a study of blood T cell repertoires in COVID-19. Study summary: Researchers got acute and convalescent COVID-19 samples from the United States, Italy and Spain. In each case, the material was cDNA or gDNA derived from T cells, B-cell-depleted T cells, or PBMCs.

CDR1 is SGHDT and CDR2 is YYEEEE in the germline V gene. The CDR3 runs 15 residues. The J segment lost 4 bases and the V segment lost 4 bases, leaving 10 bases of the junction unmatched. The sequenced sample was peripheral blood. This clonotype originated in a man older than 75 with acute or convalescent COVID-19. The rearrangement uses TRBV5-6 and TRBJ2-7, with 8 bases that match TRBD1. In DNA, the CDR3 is TGTGCCAGCAGCCGCAGGGGGCACGGGATATACGAGCAGTACTTC. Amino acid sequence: CASSRRGHGIYEQYF.